This T cell receptor beta chain appears in the sequencing data of a study of T cells in localized non-small cell lung cancer. Whole-study results and caveats: In the blood, greater T cell density corresponded to longer overall survival. Uninvolved adjacent lung had higher T cell clonality than tumor and all other tissues.

TCRdb keeps only in-frame clones here, not all; method: immunoSEQ multiplex PCR. The sample contains some 52,000 clones, about nine tenths of which appear only once. With 2 bases removed from V and 6 bases from J, the gap between germline ends came to 12 bases. The CDR3 is 13 residues long. Germline CDR1 reads SGDLS; CDR2 reads YYNGEE. In the case of this clone: Antigen unknown.

The TCR comes from a male donor older than 55 with stage III squamous cell lung carcinoma. V and J are TRBV9 and TRBJ2-7; TRBD1 might be the D (6 bases). The sample here was peripheral blood, taken before any cancer treatment. The CDR3 DNA is TGTGCCAGCAGCGTCAATTCAGGGGTCGAGCAGTACTTC. Its protein product is CASSVNSGVEQYF.